One and the same sample provided the 3 T cell receptor beta chains below, sequenced in a study of CXCR3-negative and CXCR3-positive naive CD8 T cells. Their antigens are not known. Broader study findings: Comparison of naive cells showed more hydrophobic TRB CDR3s in CXCR3-positive than in CXCR3-negative naive cells.

5' RACE that incorporated UMI labels was used to prepare the TRB cDNA libraries. TCRdb reprocessed the 5' RACE reads; each CDR3 protein has one entry and no DNA is given. In all, the sample yields some 140,000 distinct CDR3 sequences. Specimen: naive CXCR3+ CD8+ T cells from blood. This sample's subset: CD45RO-CCR7+CD27+CD95- naive CD8+ T cells expressing CXCR3 (TNR3+). The source of these receptors is a human donor in good health. Some clones in this sample may be carry-over from other donors' samples.

The chain is built from TRBV9 and TRBJ2-3; TCRdb outputs TRBD1, but without DNA this stays unchecked. CDR1 is SGDLS, CDR2 YYNGEE, per germline. The CDR3 has 13 residues. CDR3 protein: CASSTGGTDTQYF. The full variable domain, completed using reference TRBV9 and TRBJ2-3, is DSGVTQTPKHLITATGQRVTLRCSPRSGDLSVYWYQQSLDQGLQFLIQYYNGEERAKGNILERFSAQQFPDLHSELNLSSLELGDSALYFCASSTGGTDTQYFGPGTRLTVL.

This rearrangement joins TRBV7-9 to TRBJ1-4; absent DNA, TCRdb's TRBD1 call cannot be checked. This CDR3 is built from 15 residues. Per the germline V gene, CDR1 is SEHNR and CDR2 is FQNEAQ (reference sequence). The CDR3 protein is CASSFRDRDFEKLFF.

The chain combines TRBV19 with TRBJ2-7. Germline CDR1 is LNHDA and CDR2 is SQIVND (reference sequence). This CDR3 region has 15 residues. The CDR3 sequence: CASSGFVSSPYEQYF.